A selection of T cell receptor beta chains follows, all from one sample in a study of radiotherapy plus CTLA-4 blockade in lung cancer. Libraries were prepared by immunoSEQ multiplex PCR; TCRdb keeps only in-frame clonotypes and omits some of them. The data show about 38,000 clones, about 86% seen once. The starting material was peripheral blood, obtained from a patient treated with radiotherapy plus ipilimumab. These TCRs come from a human donor with non-small cell lung cancer whose response to radiotherapy plus ipilimumab could not be evaluated. The CDR3 runs from the conserved cysteine through the conserved F or W. D genes are given only for firm matches. Only some rows state a clone size, as once, few, many or a class for expanded clones.

j_gene | v_gene | d_gene | abundance | CDR3nt | CDR3aa
TRBJ2-7 | TRBV6-1 | TRBD2 | few | TGTGCCAGCAGTTGGGTTAGCGGGAAATCCGAGCAGTACTTC | CASSWVSGKSEQYF
TRBJ2-4 | TRBV5-1 | NA | NA | TGCGCCAGCAGCTTGACAGGGCCGGCCAAAAACATTCAGTACTTC | CASSLTGPAKNIQYF
TRBJ2-7 | TRBV4-2 | NA | NA | TGTGCCAGCAGCCAAGTTACAGGGCTAAGCTCCTACGAGCAGTACTTC | CASSQVTGLSSYEQYF
TRBJ2-7 | TRBV9 | TRBD2 | NA | TGTGCCAGCAGCCCCCGCGGGGGCTACGAGCAGTACTTC | CASSPRGGYEQYF
TRBJ2-2 | TRBV28 | NA | NA | TGTGCCAGCAGACTCGCAGGGTACGGGGAGCTGTTTTTT | CASRLAGYGELFF
TRBJ2-3 | TRBV7-8 | TRBD2 | NA | TGTGCCAGCAGCCATACTAGCGGGGGGCCAGAAGATACGCAGTATTTT | CASSHTSGGPEDTQYF
TRBJ2-1 | TRBV6-1 | TRBD2 | NA | TGTGCCAGCAGAGAGGGAGGGTCCTACAATGAGCAGTTCTTC | CASREGGSYNEQFF
TRBJ2-3 | TRBV7-9 | TRBD2 | once | TGTGCCAGCGGACCTAGCGGGGGGGCGGATACGCAGTATTTT | CASGPSGGADTQYF
TRBJ2-2 | TRBV5-6 | NA | NA | TGTGCCAGCAGCTCGAAGCGTGCGAACACCGGGGAGCTGTTTTTT | CASSSKRANTGELFF
TRBJ1-5 | TRBV7-9 | TRBD1 | NA | TGTGCCAGCAGCATAGGGACAGCGAGAAATCAGCCCCAGCATTTT | CASSIGTARNQPQHF
TRBJ1-1 | TRBV19 | NA | NA | TGTGCCACCCGGACGACAGGTAACTTAATGACTGAAGCTTTCTTT | CATRTTGNLMTEAFF
TRBJ2-1 | TRBV27 | NA | NA | TGTGCCAGCAGTTCAAGAGGCTCCTACAATGAGCAGTTCTTC | CASSSRGSYNEQFF